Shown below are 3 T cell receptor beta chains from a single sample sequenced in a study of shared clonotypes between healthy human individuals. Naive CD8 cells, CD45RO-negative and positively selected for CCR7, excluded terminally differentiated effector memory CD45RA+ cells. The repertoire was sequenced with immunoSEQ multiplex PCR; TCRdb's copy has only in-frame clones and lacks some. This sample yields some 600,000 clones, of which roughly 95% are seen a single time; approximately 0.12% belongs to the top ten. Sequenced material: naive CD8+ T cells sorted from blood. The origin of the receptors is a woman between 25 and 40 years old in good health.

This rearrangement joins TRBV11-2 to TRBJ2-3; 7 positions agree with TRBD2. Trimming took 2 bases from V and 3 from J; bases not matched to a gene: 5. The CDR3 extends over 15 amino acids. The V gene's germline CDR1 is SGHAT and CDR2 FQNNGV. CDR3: CASSLSGEPTDTQYF. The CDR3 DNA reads TGTGCCAGCAGCTTAAGCGGGGAACCGACAGATACGCAGTATTTT.

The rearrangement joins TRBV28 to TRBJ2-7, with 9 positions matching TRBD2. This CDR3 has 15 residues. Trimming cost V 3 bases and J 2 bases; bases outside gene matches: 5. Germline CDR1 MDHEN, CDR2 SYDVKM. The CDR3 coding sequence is TGTGCCAGCAGTTTTGTGACTAGCGGAACCTACGAGCAGTACTTC. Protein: CASSFVTSGTYEQYF. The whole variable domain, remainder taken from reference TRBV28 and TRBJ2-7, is DVKVTQSSRYLVKRTGEKVFLECVQDMDHENMFWYRQDPGLGLRLIYFSYDVKMKEKGDIPEGYSVSREKKERFSLILESASTNQTSMYLCASSFVTSGTYEQYFGPGTRLTVT.

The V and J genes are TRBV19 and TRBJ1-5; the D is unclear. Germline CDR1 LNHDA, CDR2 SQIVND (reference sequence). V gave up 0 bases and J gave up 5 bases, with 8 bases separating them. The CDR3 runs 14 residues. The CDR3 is CASSIDLEDQPQHF. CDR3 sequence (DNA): TGTGCCAGTAGTATAGACCTCGAGGATCAGCCCCAGCATTTT.